The clone carrying this TCR beta chain appeared once. This sample stems from a study of blood T cell repertoires in COVID-19. Assay: immunoSEQ multiplex PCR; the TCRdb copy retains only in-frame clones and omits some. The table shows around 110,000 clones, with 90% occurring only once. The germline V gene encodes CDR1 KGHSH and CDR2 LQKENI. V trimming: 0 bases; J trimming: 3 bases; junction bases outside the gene matches: 9. This CDR3 region has 17 residues. The origin of this receptor is a human donor with active COVID-19. The donor label of this sample is uncertain. The chain has TRBV18 and TRBJ1-2; 8 bases agree with TRBD1. Sequencing used peripheral blood. The CDR3 sequence is CASSPPGTGMSDYGYTF. As DNA, the CDR3 is TGTGCCAGCTCACCACCCGGGACAGGCATGTCTGACTATGGCTACACCTTC.